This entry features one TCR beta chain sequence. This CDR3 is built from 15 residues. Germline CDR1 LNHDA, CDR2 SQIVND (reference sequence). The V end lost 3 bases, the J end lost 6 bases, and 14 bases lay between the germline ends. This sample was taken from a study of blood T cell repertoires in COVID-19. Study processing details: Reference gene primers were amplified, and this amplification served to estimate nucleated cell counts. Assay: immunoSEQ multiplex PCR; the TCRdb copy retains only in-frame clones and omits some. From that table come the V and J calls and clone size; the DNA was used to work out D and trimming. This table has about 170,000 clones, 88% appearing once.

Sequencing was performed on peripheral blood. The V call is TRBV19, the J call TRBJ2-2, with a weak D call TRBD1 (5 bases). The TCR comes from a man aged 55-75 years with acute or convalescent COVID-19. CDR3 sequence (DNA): TGTGCCAGTAGTATGGGGCGTGAAAGAGCCGGGGAGCTGTTTTTT. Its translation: CASSMGRERAGELFF.